This T cell receptor (beta chain) was observed in a study of blood T cells in healthy people across ages. General study findings and limits: No one knew whether donors had CMV, which possibly confounded expanded clonotype changes. Greater diversity and more naive CD4+ cells were seen in long-lived donors than in aged donors.

As to this clonotype: The antigen remains undetermined.

The CDR3 is 16 residues long. The V gene lost 0 bases and the J gene lost 7 bases, with 16 bases spanning the gap. Germline-derived CDR1 and CDR2 are LGHNA and YNFKEQ. Researchers report isolating at least 6.5 million PBMCs per sample. A second roughly 6 to 11 cycle PCR used barcoded and J-beta primers. Each of the cDNA molecules was tagged by a template-switch adaptor with 12 random nucleotides. TCRdb called the 5' RACE reads again in MiXCR, with one record for every CDR3 protein. The table has about 1.4 million distinct CDR3 sequences, almost 60% seen once. Sequencing was done on a sample of blood. The chain carries TRBV4-2 and TRBJ1-5; D unresolved. The source of this sequence is a young man in good health. The CDR3 DNA reads as TGTGCCAGCAGCCAAGATTCTTTAGGGCTCGGGCAGCCCCAGCATTTT. Protein product: CASSQDSLGLGQPQHF.